Below are 14 T cell receptor beta chains sequenced from a single sample in a study of shared clonotypes between healthy human individuals. Some clones are missing from TCRdb's copy, which holds only in-frame ones; the method was immunoSEQ multiplex PCR. The sample contains around 550,000 clones, roughly 95% of which appear only once. Terminally differentiated effector memory CD45RA+ cells were left out of the naive CD8 fraction, which was CD45RO-negative and positively selected for CCR7. The sample was naive CD8+ T cells sorted from blood. The receptor set was obtained from a woman in her 30s in good health.

The chain carries TRBV28 and TRBJ2-2, with D perhaps TRBD1 (6 bases). The germline V gene encodes CDR1 MDHEN and CDR2 SYDVKM. The CDR3 has 17 residues. The V and J ends lost 1 base and 3 bases respectively, with 15 bases between them. The CDR3 region has the DNA TGTGCCAGCAGTTTATTCGGAAAACAGGGCTACACCGGGGAGCTGTTTTTT. Protein product: CASSLFGKQGYTGELFF.

This clone was detected a few times. The sample contains more than one DNA sequence encoding this CDR3. The V gene is TRBV5-1, the J gene TRBJ2-7; D may be TRBD1 (6 bases). Trimming removed 2 bases at V and 2 bases at J, with 8 bases between. The CDR3 loop spans 13 amino acids. Germline V gene data show CDR1 as SGHRS and CDR2 as YFSETQ. CDR3 sequence (DNA): TGCGCCAGCAGCTTTGGACAGACCTACGAGCAGTACTTC. Translation: CASSFGQTYEQYF.

This clone was found once. Other DNA sequences within the sample encode an identical CDR3. The chain combines TRBV9 with TRBJ2-7; D is possibly TRBD1 or TRBD2 (5 bases each). The CDR3 runs to 14 residues. Germline V gene sequence: CDR1 SGDLS, CDR2 YYNGEE. V was cut by 0 bases and J by 4 bases, with 11 bases left in between. The CDR3 coding sequence is TGTGCCAGCAGCGTAGGGCAGGGAGAGTACGAGCAGTACTTC. Protein product: CASSVGQGEYEQYF.

J is TRBJ1-2 and V is TRBV27, with unresolved D. The V gene's germline CDR1 is MNHEY and CDR2 SMNVEV (reference sequence). This CDR3 contains 13 residues. The ends were cut back, 8 bases at V and 3 bases at J, with 13 bases in the middle. CDR3 sequence reads: CASGSGTDYGYTF. DNA for the CDR3: TGTGCCAGCGGATCGGGAACGGACTATGGCTACACCTTC.

This chain uses TRBV7-9 with TRBJ1-3; possible D gene TRBD1, 6 bases. Germline values: CDR1 SEHNR, CDR2 FQNEAQ (reference sequence). The CDR3 spans 15 residues. Trimming took 4 bases from V and 3 from J, leaving 13 bases between them. For the CDR3, the DNA is TGTGCCAGCAGCTATCTGGGGGGCAGTGGAAACACCATATATTTT. Its translation is CASSYLGGSGNTIYF.

V and J are TRBV6-5 and TRBJ1-5; D is undetermined. Germline values: CDR1 MNHEY, CDR2 SVGAGI. Between the trimmed V and J ends, which lost 6 bases and 0 bases, there was a span of 12 bases. CDR3 length: 15 amino acids. CDR3 in amino acids: CASRSQVLSNQPQHF. CDR3 coding DNA: TGTGCCAGCAGATCGCAGGTTCTTAGCAATCAGCCCCAGCATTTT.

V is TRBV28 and J is TRBJ2-7; D may be TRBD2 (5 bases). The length of the CDR3 is 14 residues. V was pared by 1 base and J by 2 bases, with 9 bases between. Per the germline V gene, CDR1 is MDHEN and CDR2 is SYDVKM. This CDR3 is CASSLSSHPYEQYF. The CDR3 DNA reads as TGTGCCAGCAGTTTATCTAGCCACCCCTACGAGCAGTACTTC.

V gene TRBV19 combines with J gene TRBJ1-1, with 7 nucleotides matching TRBD1. With V trimmed by 6 bases and J by 2 bases, 9 bases remained unmatched. The CDR3 runs 15 residues. Germline V lookup: CDR1 LNHDA, CDR2 SQIVND (reference sequence). CDR3 nucleotide sequence: TGTGCCAGTAGGCCCGACAGGGAGGGCAACACTGAAGCTTTCTTT. Its translation: CASRPDREGNTEAFF. Using reference TRBV19 and TRBJ1-1 for the parts outside the CDR3, the full variable domain is DGGITQSPKYLFRKEGQNVTLSCEQNLNHDAMYWYRQDPGQGLRLIYYSQIVNDFQKGDIAEGYSVSREKKESFPLTVTSAQKNPTAFYLCASRPDREGNTEAFFGQGTRLTVV.

CDR3 bases: TGTGCCAGCAGTGAATTTCGAGATACGCAGTATTTT. Amino acids: CASSEFRDTQYF. The J gene is TRBJ2-3, the V gene TRBV2; D unclear. V lost 2 bases, J lost 5 bases, and 5 bases lay in between. The CDR3 totals 12 residues. The V gene's germline CDR1 is SNHLY and CDR2 FYNNEI.

The rearrangement links TRBV29-1 to TRBJ1-2; D is unresolved. The CDR3 loop spans 12 amino acids. Germline V CDR1 and CDR2: SQVTM, ANQGSEA. Trimming pared 3 bases from V and 6 bases from J, leaving 11 bases between. CDR3 sequence: CSVDWLSDGYTF. The CDR3 DNA sequence: TGCAGCGTTGATTGGCTATCTGATGGCTACACCTTC.

This clone was seen only once. CDR3 residues: CASSLSGTGVNNEQFF. In DNA form, the CDR3 reads TGTGCCAGCAGCTTATCAGGGACAGGGGTAAACAATGAGCAGTTCTTC. This chain connects TRBV7-9 to TRBJ2-1, with 10 bases matching TRBD1. The CDR3 is 16 amino acids. From germline, CDR1 is SEHNR and CDR2 FQNEAQ (reference sequence). Trimming cost V 2 bases and J 5 bases; bases outside gene matches: 6.

The genes are TRBV28 and TRBJ2-7; the D gene is possibly TRBD2 (5 bases). This CDR3 is 12 amino acids long. Trimming took 2 bases from V and 6 from J, leaving 8 bases between them. CDR1 and CDR2 from the germline V gene are MDHEN and SYDVKM. CDR3 amino acids: CASSLRSGEQYF. The CDR3 nucleotides read TGTGCCAGCAGTTTAAGGAGCGGCGAGCAGTACTTC.

This clone showed up just once. The CDR3: CASSLKGDRSYEQYF. CDR3 bases: TGTGCCAGCAGCTTGAAGGGGGATCGCTCCTACGAGCAGTACTTC. V and J are TRBV5-6 and TRBJ2-7; TRBD1 might be the D (6 bases). The CDR3 has 15 amino acids. V was trimmed by 1 base and J by 0 bases, leaving 11 bases between them. Germline V gene lookup returns CDR1 SGHDT and CDR2 YYEEEE.

The chain employs TRBV27 and TRBJ2-7; D remains ambiguous. This CDR3 has 13 amino acids. V was clipped by 3 bases and J by 4 bases, with 10 bases between them. Germline V gene lookup returns CDR1 MNHEY and CDR2 SMNVEV (reference sequence). CDR3 nucleotide sequence: TGTGCCAGCAGTTTTTCGACTCCGTACGAGCAGTACTTC. Protein product: CASSFSTPYEQYF.